What follows are 13 T cell receptor beta chains derived from one specimen sequenced in a study of identical twins. TCRdb used MiXCR to reprocess the 5' RACE reads, holding one entry per CDR3 protein. The table lists roughly 720,000 distinct CDR3 sequences, about 20% of them singletons. The sample was also linked to a second study, of T cells expressing NK-cell markers.

What was sequenced was PBMCs. Receptor source: a woman under 30 in good health.

The chain joins TRBV10-3 to TRBJ2-1, with TRBD2 matching 8 bases. J gave up 6 bases and V 8 bases, and 15 bases lay outside the gene matches. Germline V gene sequence: CDR1 ENHRY, CDR2 SYGVKD. The CDR3 covers 16 residues. CDR3: CAIGPHIGRALNEQFF. CDR3 nucleotide sequence: TGTGCCATCGGCCCCCATATCGGGAGGGCCCTCAATGAGCAGTTCTTC.

This clonotype showed up just a few times. The CDR3 sequence: CASSPRQFPNTEAFF. In DNA, the CDR3 is TGTGCCAGCAGTCCCAGACAATTTCCGAACACTGAAGCTTTCTTT. The chain is built from TRBV12-3 or TRBV12-4 and TRBJ1-1; D is unclear. Trimming cost V 5 bases and J 1 base, with 14 bases left between them. CDR3 size: 15 residues.

The chain uses TRBV6-5 and TRBJ2-7; D is uncertain. The CDR3 runs 14 residues. Germline CDR1 is MNHEY and CDR2 is SVGAGI. V dropped 2 bases and J dropped 2 bases, with 10 bases sitting between them. The CDR3 is CASSYLPAAYEQYF. CDR3 bases: TGTGCCAGCAGTTACCTCCCAGCTGCCTACGAGCAGTACTTC.

This chain links TRBV20-1 with TRBJ2-2; D is possibly TRBD1 (6 bases). CDR1 and CDR2 from the germline V gene are DFQATT and SNEGSKA (reference sequence). This CDR3 is built from 13 residues. The V gene lost 7 bases and the J gene lost 3 bases, with 12 bases spanning the gap. DNA for the CDR3: TGCAGTGTTAGGGACATACACACCGGGGAGCTGTTTTTT. This gives the protein CSVRDIHTGELFF.

The J gene is TRBJ1-4, the V gene TRBV6-1, with 8 bases lining up with TRBD1. This CDR3 comprises 13 residues. Germline V gives CDR1 MNHNS, CDR2 SASEGT. V lost 3 bases, J lost 6 bases, and 0 bases stayed unmatched. This chain's CDR3 is CASSETGDEKLFF. The CDR3 DNA reads TGTGCCAGCAGTGAGACAGGGGATGAAAAACTGTTTTTT.

This clonotype has just a few counts. The chain uses TRBV20-1 and TRBJ2-3; the match to TRBD2 covers 10 bases. After removal of 2 bases from V and 5 bases from J, the junction contained 13 bases not matched to a gene. This CDR3 spans 17 amino acids. Germline-derived CDR1 and CDR2 are DFQATT and SNEGSKA (reference sequence). CDR3 region: CSARLAGGSFGRDTQYF. CDR3 DNA sequence: TGCAGTGCTAGATTAGCGGGGGGTAGTTTTGGGAGAGATACGCAGTATTTT.

This clonotype appeared a few times. The rearrangement joins TRBV5-1 to TRBJ1-2; no reliable D call. The CDR3 contains 18 residues. Germline V lookup: CDR1 SGHRS, CDR2 YFSETQ. Trimming shortened V by 0 bases and J by 3 bases, and 21 bases separated the two germline ends. CDR3 region: CASSLAFSTRFGHYGYTF. The CDR3 DNA reads TGCGCCAGCAGCTTGGCTTTCTCGACGCGTTTCGGGCACTATGGCTACACCTTC.

As to this clonotype: A much larger clone differs from this one at a single base, so this may be a read error. The chain has TRBV7-9 and TRBJ2-2; D is undetermined. This CDR3 has 12 amino acids. From germline, CDR1 is SEHNR and CDR2 FQNEAQ (reference sequence). Between the trimmed V and J ends, which lost 2 bases and 6 bases, there was a span of 4 bases. The CDR3, as DNA: TGTGCCAGCAGCTTACACGCCGGGGAGCTGTTTTTT. Its protein product is CASSLHAGELFF.

The chain combines TRBV7-2 with TRBJ2-7, with 10 bases lining up with TRBD2. The CDR3 loop spans 14 amino acids. The V gene's germline CDR1 is SGHTA and CDR2 FQGNSA. Trimming at V came to 4 bases and at J to 4 bases, leaving 4 bases not matched to a gene. CDR3 sequence reads: CASSSPSGRYEQYF. The CDR3 DNA sequence: TGTGCCAGCAGCTCACCTAGCGGGAGATACGAGCAGTACTTC.

The rearrangement links TRBV7-2 to TRBJ2-3; 10 nucleotides align to TRBD2. Germline V gene lookup returns CDR1 SGHTA and CDR2 FQGNSA. The length of the CDR3 is 16 residues. V gave up 1 base and J gave up 8 bases; unmatched junction bases: 9. The DNA for the CDR3 is TGTGCCAGCAGCTTAGGAAGCGGGAGGGAGTGGGTTACGCAGTATTTT. Translation: CASSLGSGREWVTQYF.

This clonotype was counted many times. The V call is TRBV12-3 or TRBV12-4, the J call TRBJ2-1; TRBD1 is a possible D gene (5 bases). V was shortened by 6 bases and J by 9 bases, with 12 bases between the two germline ends. This CDR3 has 12 residues. The DNA of the CDR3 is TGTGCCAGCAGGATAGGAAGGGGTGAGCAGTTCTTC. This gives the protein CASRIGRGEQFF.

V gene TRBV6-2 or TRBV6-3 combines with J gene TRBJ2-2; D tentatively reads TRBD1 or TRBD2 (5 bases each). V dropped 8 bases and J dropped 5 bases, with 15 bases sitting between them. The CDR3 spans 14 residues. The V gene's germline CDR1 is MNHEY and CDR2 SVGEGT. The CDR3 DNA reads TGTGCCAGCCCCGAGGGTGAGGGGACCGGGGAGCTGTTTTTT. Translated, it gives CASPEGEGTGELFF.

This clonotype was picked up a small number of times. The rearrangement uses TRBV29-1 and TRBJ2-1; 15 positions agree with TRBD2. CDR3 size: 18 residues. Germline V gene lookup returns CDR1 SQVTM and CDR2 ANQGSEA. V lost 6 bases to trimming and J lost 9 bases; unmatched junction nucleotides: 18. The CDR3 DNA is TGCAGCGTCGAGGGACTAGCGGGAGGTCAAGGGCGTCTTGGTGAGCAGTTCTTC. As protein: CSVEGLAGGQGRLGEQFF.